This is a list of T cell receptor beta chains from one sample in a study of blood T cell repertoires in COVID-19. The table came from immunoSEQ multiplex PCR; TCRdb's copy has only in-frame clones and leaves some out. The sample contains roughly 260,000 clones, roughly 82% of which appear only once. The specimen was peripheral blood. These receptors were taken from a woman older than 75 with active or convalescent COVID-19. Each CDR3 is given with its conserved first and last residue. The D gene is left open where the match is weak. Some rows have no size entry. The others give once, few or many, or a class for an expanded clone.

clone_size: .
v_call: TRBV11-2
d_call: TRBD2
j_call: TRBJ2-1
cdr3_aa: CASSQLAGGIEQFF
cdr3_nt: TGTGCCAGCAGCCAGCTAGCGGGGGGGATTGAGCAGTTCTTC

clone_size: few
v_call: TRBV18
d_call: .
j_call: TRBJ2-5
cdr3_aa: CASSQSQETQYF
cdr3_nt: TGTGCCAGCTCACAGAGCCAAGAGACCCAGTACTTC

clone_size: .
v_call: TRBV15
d_call: .
j_call: TRBJ2-1
cdr3_aa: CATSRERGTSQFF
cdr3_nt: TGTGCCACCAGCAGAGAACGAGGAACTAGTCAGTTCTTC

clone_size: .
v_call: TRBV9
d_call: .
j_call: TRBJ2-3
cdr3_aa: CASSANSDTQYF
cdr3_nt: TGTGCCAGCAGCGCCAACTCGGATACGCAGTATTTT

clone_size: .
v_call: TRBV18
d_call: .
j_call: TRBJ1-2
cdr3_aa: CASSPRANYYGYTF
cdr3_nt: TGTGCCAGCTCACCACGGGCCAACTACTATGGCTACACCTTC

clone_size: .
v_call: TRBV6-5
d_call: .
j_call: TRBJ1-6
cdr3_aa: CASSYSAWGDSPLHF
cdr3_nt: TGTGCCAGCAGTTACTCGGCCTGGGGGGATTCACCCCTCCACTTT

clone_size: .
v_call: TRBV20-1
d_call: TRBD1
j_call: TRBJ1-4
cdr3_aa: CSVRDRGVF
cdr3_nt: TGCAGTGTACGGGACAGGGGAGTTTTT

clone_size: .
v_call: TRBV27
d_call: TRBD2
j_call: TRBJ2-3
cdr3_aa: CASSLLAGRGTDTQYF
cdr3_nt: TGTGCCAGCAGTTTATTAGCGGGGCGGGGCACAGATACGCAGTATTTT

clone_size: .
v_call: TRBV7-9
d_call: .
j_call: TRBJ1-1
cdr3_aa: CASSYLENTEAFF
cdr3_nt: TGTGCCAGCAGTTACTTAGAGAACACTGAAGCTTTCTTT

clone_size: .
v_call: TRBV5-1
d_call: .
j_call: TRBJ1-4
cdr3_aa: CASRSADLEEKLFF
cdr3_nt: TGCGCCAGCAGGAGTGCCGACTTGGAAGAAAAACTGTTTTTT

clone_size: .
v_call: TRBV5-1
d_call: TRBD2
j_call: TRBJ2-5
cdr3_aa: CASSTNRIAGGLETQYF
cdr3_nt: TGCGCCAGCAGCACTAACCGAATAGCGGGAGGTCTGGAGACCCAGTACTTC

clone_size: .
v_call: TRBV19
d_call: .
j_call: TRBJ1-1
cdr3_aa: CASSIGQAITEAFF
cdr3_nt: TGTGCCAGTAGTATAGGCCAGGCGATCACTGAAGCTTTCTTT

clone_size: .
v_call: TRBV30
d_call: TRBD1
j_call: TRBJ1-5
cdr3_aa: CAWSEGRTGAFSGSNQPQHF
cdr3_nt: TGTGCCTGGAGTGAAGGTCGGACAGGGGCCTTCTCGGGAAGCAATCAGCCCCAGCATTTT

clone_size: .
v_call: TRBV25-1
d_call: .
j_call: TRBJ1-6
cdr3_aa: CASRETGLNSPLHF
cdr3_nt: TGTGCCAGCAGGGAGACAGGATTGAATTCACCCCTCCACTTT

clone_size: .
v_call: TRBV5-5
d_call: TRBD2
j_call: TRBJ2-2
cdr3_aa: CASSFVSLGGLSTGELFF
cdr3_nt: TGTGCCAGCAGCTTTGTTAGTCTGGGAGGGCTATCCACCGGGGAGCTGTTTTTT

clone_size: .
v_call: TRBV9
d_call: TRBD2
j_call: TRBJ2-3
cdr3_aa: CASSAWTSGTTDTQYF
cdr3_nt: TGTGCCAGCAGCGCCTGGACTAGCGGGACCACAGATACGCAGTATTTT

clone_size: once
v_call: TRBV5-4
d_call: .
j_call: TRBJ2-3
cdr3_aa: CASSLRLAEGVDTQYF
cdr3_nt: TGTGCCAGCAGCTTGAGGCTAGCGGAGGGGGTAGATACGCAGTATTTT

clone_size: few
v_call: TRBV3-1/TRBV3-2
d_call: .
j_call: TRBJ1-1
cdr3_aa: CASSKTVNTEAFF
cdr3_nt: TGTGCCAGCAGCAAGACAGTGAACACTGAAGCTTTCTTT

clone_size: .
v_call: TRBV20-1
d_call: .
j_call: TRBJ2-3
cdr3_aa: CSADKEATQYF
cdr3_nt: TGCAGTGCGGATAAGGAGGCTACGCAGTATTTT

clone_size: .
v_call: TRBV5-3
d_call: TRBD2
j_call: TRBJ2-1
cdr3_aa: CARSLSGEHEQFF
cdr3_nt: TGTGCCAGAAGCTTGAGCGGGGAACATGAGCAGTTCTTC

clone_size: .
v_call: TRBV24-1
d_call: .
j_call: TRBJ2-1
cdr3_aa: CATSEERGRFNEQFF
cdr3_nt: TGTGCCACCAGTGAAGAACGGGGAAGATTCAATGAGCAGTTCTTC

clone_size: .
v_call: TRBV28
d_call: TRBD1
j_call: TRBJ1-1
cdr3_aa: CASSRGDRAGTEAFF
cdr3_nt: TGTGCCAGCAGCCGTGGGGACAGGGCAGGCACTGAAGCTTTCTTT